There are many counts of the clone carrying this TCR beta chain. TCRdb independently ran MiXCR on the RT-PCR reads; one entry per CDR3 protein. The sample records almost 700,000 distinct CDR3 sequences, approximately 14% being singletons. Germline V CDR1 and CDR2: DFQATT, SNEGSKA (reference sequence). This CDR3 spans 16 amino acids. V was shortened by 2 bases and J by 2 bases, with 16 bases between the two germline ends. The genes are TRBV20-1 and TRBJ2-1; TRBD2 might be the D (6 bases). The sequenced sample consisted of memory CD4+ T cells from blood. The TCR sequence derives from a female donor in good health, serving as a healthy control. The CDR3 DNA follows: TGCAGTGCTAGATTATCCGGGAGAAACACCTACAATGAGCAGTTCTTC. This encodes CSARLSGRNTYNEQFF.